This T cell receptor (beta chain) was profiled in a study of shared clonotypes between healthy human individuals. Findings and limits, study-wide: A small donor pool kept down the genetic and exposure-history diversity that was represented. Clonotype sharing across donors was expected to vary with sequencing depth. The naive CD4 repertoires of a few donors were compared, and around 4.7% of clonotypes were shared.

Naive CD8 populations comprised CD45RO-negative cells positively selected for CCR7, excluding terminally differentiated effector memory CD45RA+ cells. Donation came from healthy HIV-negative adults that had no recent acute infections or vaccinations. TCRdb's table, derived via immunoSEQ multiplex PCR, lists solely in-frame clones and lacks some. The table shows 800,000 to 950,000 clones, with approximately 96% occurring only once. About this clone itself: Its antigen remains unidentified.

The sample taken for sequencing was naive CD8+ T cells sorted from blood. This clonotype was obtained from a man aged 25-40 years in good health.

As DNA, the CDR3 is TGCGCCAGCAGCCAAGACCTAGCGGGCAGCACAGATACGCAGTATTTT. This encodes CASSQDLAGSTDTQYF. The chain couples TRBV4-1 to TRBJ2-3; 8 bases are a match to TRBD2. Germline V CDR1 and CDR2: MGHRA, YSYEKL. The CDR3 covers 16 residues. The J segment lost 0 bases and the V segment lost 0 bases, leaving 2 bases of the junction unmatched.